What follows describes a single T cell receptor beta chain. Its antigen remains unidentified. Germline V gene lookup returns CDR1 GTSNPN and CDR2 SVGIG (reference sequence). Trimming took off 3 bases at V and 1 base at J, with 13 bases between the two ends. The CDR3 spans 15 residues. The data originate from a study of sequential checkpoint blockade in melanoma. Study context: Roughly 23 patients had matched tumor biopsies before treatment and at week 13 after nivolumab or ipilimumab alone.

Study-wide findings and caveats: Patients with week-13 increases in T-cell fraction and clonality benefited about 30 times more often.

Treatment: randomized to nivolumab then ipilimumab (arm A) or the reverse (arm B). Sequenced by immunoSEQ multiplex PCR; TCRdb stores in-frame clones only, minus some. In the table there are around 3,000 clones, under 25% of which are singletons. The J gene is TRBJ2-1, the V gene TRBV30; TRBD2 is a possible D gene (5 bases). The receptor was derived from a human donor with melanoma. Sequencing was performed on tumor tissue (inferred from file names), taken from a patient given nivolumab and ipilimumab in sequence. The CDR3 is CAWSDDGISYNEQFF. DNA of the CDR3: TGTGCCTGGAGCGACGACGGGATATCCTACAATGAGCAGTTCTTC. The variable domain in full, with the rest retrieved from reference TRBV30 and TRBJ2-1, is SQTIHQWPATLVQPVGSPLSLECTVEGTSNPNLYWYRQAAGRGLQLLFYSVGIGQISSEVPQNLSASRPQDRQFILSSKKLLLSDSGFYLCAWSDDGISYNEQFFGPGTRLTVL.